These 9 T cell receptor beta chains share one sample of origin, sequenced in a study of metastatic and nonmetastatic thyroid tumors. TCRdb reprocessed the PCR reads via MiXCR. The sample lists roughly 18,000 clones, less than 35% seen once, with approximately 13% in the top ten. No treatment of any kind had been given to any patient before thyroid surgery. The sequencing input was tumor tissue. These receptors all stem from a female donor with papillary thyroid cancer or a benign thyroid nodule (not recorded which). Some clones in this sample may be carry-over from other donors' samples.

This clone has ten or more counts. CDR3: CASSRADELQYF. The CDR3 nucleotides read TGTGCCAGCAGCCGAGCAGACGAACTTCAGTACTTC. The chain employs TRBV12-3 or TRBV12-4 and TRBJ2-4, with D hard to call. The V gene lost 6 bases and the J gene lost 11 bases, with 14 bases spanning the gap. The CDR3 has 12 residues.

By proportion, this clone is medium-sized (0.01 to 0.1%). The chain couples TRBV6-2 or TRBV6-3 to TRBJ2-3; D ambiguous. Trimming stripped 6 bases from V and 4 bases from J, with 8 bases between. Germline V lookup: CDR1 MNHEY, CDR2 SVGEGT. This CDR3 region has 12 residues. The DNA of the CDR3 is TGTGCCAGCAGAAATCAGGCAGATACGCAGTATTTT. It specifies CASRNQADTQYF.

This clone has just one count. This chain links TRBV11-2 with TRBJ2-1, with D perhaps TRBD1 (6 bases). The CDR3 contains 15 residues. The germline CDR1 and CDR2 sequences are SGHAT and FQNNGV. The ends were cut back, 5 bases at V and 7 bases at J, with 18 bases in the middle. The CDR3 sequence is CASSRDRTERNEQFF. The CDR3 DNA follows: TGTGCCAGCAGCCGGGACCGGACAGAGAGGAATGAGCAGTTCTTC.

In DNA, the CDR3 is TGTGCCAGCAGCCCGACCATGGGCGGACCCTGGACCCGAACCTACGAGCAGTACTTC. It encodes CASSPTMGGPWTRTYEQYF. The rearrangement links TRBV27 to TRBJ2-7; no clear D gene. The germline CDR1 and CDR2 sequences are MNHEY and SMNVEV (reference sequence). Trimming removed 6 bases at V and 2 bases at J, with 29 bases between. This CDR3 is 19 amino acids long.

The rearrangement links TRBV20-1 to TRBJ2-7; a possible D gene is TRBD2 (7 bases). V lost 6 bases, J lost 5 bases, and 20 bases lay in between. CDR3 length: 14 residues. In germline, CDR1 is DFQATT, CDR2 SNEGSKA (reference sequence). DNA of the CDR3: TGCAGTGCCAGGCCGGGGGGCACCCCCAACGAGCAGTACTTC. Protein sequence: CSARPGGTPNEQYF.

The rearrangement links TRBV7-2 to TRBJ2-5, with 7 bases lining up with TRBD2. The V and J ends lost 2 bases and 4 bases, in that order; junction bases with no gene match: 10. The CDR3 covers 16 residues. Germline V gene lookup returns CDR1 SGHTA and CDR2 FQGNSA. The CDR3 DNA reads TGTGCCAGCAGCTTACCTTTGACTAGCTTCTCAGAGACCCAGTACTTC. Translating it yields CASSLPLTSFSETQYF.

This clone was counted ten times or more. The gene calls are TRBV10-2 and TRBJ2-3; TRBD2 is a possible D gene (6 bases). Per the germline V gene, CDR1 is WSHSY and CDR2 is SAAADI. This CDR3 contains 14 residues. Trimming took off 6 bases at V and 0 bases at J, with 10 bases between the two ends. The CDR3 DNA reads TGCGCCAGCAGGGGGGACTTTAGCACAGATACGCAGTATTTT. Translating gives CASRGDFSTDTQYF.

This clone was found many times. V and J are TRBV20-1 and TRBJ2-7; D unresolved. The V end was cut by 2 bases, the J end by 3 bases, with 5 bases between. Germline CDR1 DFQATT, CDR2 SNEGSKA (reference sequence). CDR3 length: 11 amino acids. The CDR3 coding sequence is TGCAGTGCTAGACAGGTCTACGAGCAGTACTTC. Translating it yields CSARQVYEQYF.

By share, this clone ranks as medium-sized (0.01 to 0.1%). This rearrangement joins TRBV11-2 to TRBJ1-2; D uncertain. The V gene lost 5 bases and the J gene lost 8 bases, with 15 bases spanning the gap. The CDR3 sequence is 13 residues long. Germline CDR1 SGHAT, CDR2 FQNNGV. The CDR3 DNA sequence: TGTGCCAGCAGCCATGTGGGCCCCCGGGGCTACACCTTC. This translates into CASSHVGPRGYTF.